Below are 17 T cell receptor beta chains sequenced from a single sample in a study of T cell repertoires in aging, cancer and after chemotherapy. A mixed TRB-A/B primer pool amplified rearranged TRB by multiplex touch-down PCR. TCRdb re-called the multiplex PCR reads with MiXCR, one entry per CDR3 protein. Found here are some 6,000 distinct CDR3 sequences, under 30% of them singletons; the top ten hold approximately 6.9%. TCR beta rearrangements were amplified from peripheral blood genomic DNA. Sequencing was carried out using blood. These receptors came from a human donor in good health.

This clonotype appeared a few times. This chain joins TRBV7-9 and TRBJ1-6; D ambiguous. The CDR3 consists of 13 residues. The V and J ends lost 5 bases and 2 bases respectively, with 4 bases between them. Germline CDR1 and CDR2: SEHNR and FQNEAQ (reference sequence). The CDR3 nucleotides are TGTGCCAGCAGCCCCGCCTATAATTCACCCCTCCACTTT. Protein product: CASSPAYNSPLHF.

Judged by abundance, this clonotype is large. This sequence joins TRBV19 and TRBJ2-2; D ambiguous. Germline V gives CDR1 LNHDA, CDR2 SQIVND (reference sequence). Trimming stripped 1 base from V and 6 bases from J, with 6 bases between. There are 13 residues in the CDR3. The CDR3 region is CASSIGDPGELFF. CDR3 coding DNA: TGTGCCAGTAGTATAGGGGATCCCGGGGAGCTGTTTTTT.

The V and J genes are TRBV27 and TRBJ1-6; D may be TRBD1 (5 bases). The CDR3 has 13 amino acids. Trimming took 4 bases from V and 11 from J, leaving 12 bases between them. Germline V gene lookup returns CDR1 MNHEY and CDR2 SMNVEV (reference sequence). CDR3 residues: CASSSREGAPLHF. In DNA, the CDR3 is TGTGCCAGCAGTTCGAGGGAAGGGGCACCCCTCCACTTT.

This clonotype occurred a few times. The chain carries TRBV12-3 or TRBV12-4 and TRBJ2-7; TRBD2 matches at 15 bases. The CDR3 loop spans 18 amino acids. Trimming removed 4 bases from V and 1 base from J; junction bases left unmatched: 8. CDR3: CASSSGLAGGITSYEQYF. CDR3 in DNA: TGTGCCAGCAGTTCTGGACTAGCGGGGGGGATTACATCCTACGAGCAGTACTTC.

This clonotype is labeled as medium-sized. This sequence joins TRBV27 and TRBJ2-5; D uncertain. The CDR3 loop spans 15 amino acids. Trimming cost V 2 bases and J 4 bases, with 14 bases left between them. The germline V gene has CDR1 MNHEY and CDR2 SMNVEV (reference sequence). In nucleotides, the CDR3 is TGTGCCAGCAGTTTAGGTCTAGACACAATAGAGACCCAGTACTTC. Translation gives CASSLGLDTIETQYF.

V is TRBV29-1 and J is TRBJ2-7; TRBD2 aligns across 8 bases. This CDR3 is 12 amino acids long. V lost 7 bases and J lost 3; bases outside the gene matches: 5. Germline values: CDR1 SQVTM, CDR2 ANQGSEA. This CDR3 reads CSGRGALYEQYF. DNA of the CDR3: TGCAGCGGGCGGGGGGCGCTCTACGAGCAGTACTTC.

The chain recombines TRBV4-2 with TRBJ2-1, with 10 bases aligning to TRBD2. Germline CDR1 LGHNA, CDR2 YNFKEQ. The CDR3 length is 15 residues. After removal of 0 bases from V and 6 bases from J, the junction contained 2 bases not matched to a gene. This CDR3 is CASSQDSGRANEQFF. The CDR3 nucleotides read TGTGCCAGCAGCCAAGACAGCGGGAGGGCCAATGAGCAGTTCTTC.

The chain combines TRBV20-1 with TRBJ1-6; D is uncertain. Trimming cost V 0 bases and J 7 bases, with 16 bases left between them. The CDR3 spans 16 residues. The germline V gene encodes CDR1 DFQATT and CDR2 SNEGSKA (reference sequence). The CDR3 here is CSARDRLGSGNSPLHF. The CDR3 region has the DNA TGCAGTGCTAGAGATCGGCTAGGCAGTGGGAATTCACCCCTCCACTTT.

The chain recombines TRBV7-4 with TRBJ1-2; D is unclear. Germline assignment: CDR1 SGHVT and CDR2 SQSDAQ. The CDR3 consists of 13 residues. V was clipped by 6 bases and J by 4 bases, with 12 bases between them. CDR3 in DNA: TGTGCCAGCAGTAGGGAGCCAATCTATGGCTACACCTTC. Translating gives CASSREPIYGYTF.

This clonotype counts as medium-sized. The rearrangement uses TRBV19 and TRBJ1-3, with TRBD1 identical over 7 bases. J lost 4 bases, V lost 6 bases, and 9 bases had no gene match. Germline CDR1 reads LNHDA; CDR2 reads SQIVND (reference sequence). The CDR3 contains 15 residues. CDR3: CASSRARQGGNTIYF. The CDR3 bases are TGTGCCAGTAGCCGGGCCCGACAGGGAGGAAACACCATATATTTT.

The CDR3 DNA sequence: TGTGCCATCACCTCGACAGGGACGCCCTACGAGCAGTACTTC. Protein product: CAITSTGTPYEQYF. V is TRBV10-3 and J is TRBJ2-7; 7 bases match TRBD1. The CDR3 runs 14 residues. Germline V gene data show CDR1 as ENHRY and CDR2 as SYGVKD. The junction had 8 bases not matched to a gene; V was cut back by 7 bases and J by 2 bases.

The gene calls are TRBV11-3 and TRBJ2-5; D perhaps matches TRBD2 (6 bases). This CDR3 contains 16 residues. Per germline, CDR1 SGHNT and CDR2 YENEEA. The V gene lost 5 bases and the J gene lost 1 base, with 17 bases spanning the gap. CDR3 DNA: TGTGCCAGCAGCCAGCAAGAGGGACTTCTCCAAGAGACCCAGTACTTC. Residues: CASSQQEGLLQETQYF.

This sequence joins TRBV29-1 and TRBJ2-7, with no clear D. Per the germline V gene, CDR1 is SQVTM and CDR2 is ANQGSEA. Trimming took 3 bases from V and 3 from J, leaving 9 bases between them. This CDR3 region has 12 residues. CDR3 loop: CSVELKDYEQYF. DNA of the CDR3: TGCAGCGTTGAGTTAAAAGACTACGAGCAGTACTTC.

This clonotype was recorded a few times. J is TRBJ1-5 and V is TRBV19; 8 bases match TRBD1. V dropped 4 bases and J dropped 7; count of bases not matched to a gene: 9. The CDR3 contains 15 residues. Germline V lookup: CDR1 LNHDA, CDR2 SQIVND (reference sequence). As DNA, the CDR3 is TGTGCCAGTAGTAATCGACAGGGGATCGGCCAGCCCCAGCATTTT. Protein: CASSNRQGIGQPQHF.

This rearrangement joins TRBV11-2 to TRBJ1-6, with D possibly being TRBD1 (5 bases). Trimming took 1 base from V and 9 from J, leaving 13 bases between them. Germline assignment: CDR1 SGHAT and CDR2 FQNNGV. The CDR3 sequence is 15 residues long. CDR3 nucleotide sequence: TGTGCCAGCAGCTTAGCTCGGGGGTCACTTTCACCCCTCCACTTT. It is translated as CASSLARGSLSPLHF.

The sample holds a few counts of this clonotype. The chain joins TRBV12-3 or TRBV12-4 to TRBJ1-5, with D possibly TRBD1 on 5 matching bases. V gave up 6 bases and J gave up 1 base, with 10 bases separating them. The CDR3 totals 14 residues. In DNA form, the CDR3 reads TGTGCCAGCAGCCGTGACAGAAGCAATCAGCCCCAGCATTTT. This codes for CASSRDRSNQPQHF.

In this sample, this clonotype is medium-sized. The chain couples TRBV19 to TRBJ1-5, with 7 bases fitting TRBD1. V lost 3 bases, J lost 6 bases, and 5 bases stayed unmatched. The CDR3 contains 14 residues. Germline V gives CDR1 LNHDA, CDR2 SQIVND (reference sequence). In DNA form, the CDR3 reads TGTGCCAGTAGTATCGACAGGGCGGGTCAGCCCCAGCATTTT. Encoded protein: CASSIDRAGQPQHF.